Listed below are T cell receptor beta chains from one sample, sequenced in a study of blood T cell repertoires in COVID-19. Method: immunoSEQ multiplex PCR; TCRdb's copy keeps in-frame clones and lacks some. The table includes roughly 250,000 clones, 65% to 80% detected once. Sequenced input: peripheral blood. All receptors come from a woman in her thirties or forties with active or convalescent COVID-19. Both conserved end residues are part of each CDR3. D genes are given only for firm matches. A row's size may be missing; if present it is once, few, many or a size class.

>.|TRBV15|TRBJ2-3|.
TGTGCCACCAGCCCCCTTAGAGAGGGTACGCAGTATTTT
CATSPLREGTQYF
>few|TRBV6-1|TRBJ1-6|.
TGTGCCAGCAGTGAAACGCAGGGGAGCAATTCACCCCTCCACTTT
CASSETQGSNSPLHF
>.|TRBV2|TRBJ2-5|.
TGTGCCAGCACGGCCAGGTATGGAGAGACCCAGTACTTC
CASTARYGETQYF
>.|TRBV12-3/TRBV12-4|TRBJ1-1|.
TGTGCCAGCAGTCCAGAAAGTGGCACTGAAGCTTTCTTT
CASSPESGTEAFF
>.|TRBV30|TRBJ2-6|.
TGTGCCTGGAGTCAGTCTGGGGCCAACGTCCTGACTTTC
CAWSQSGANVLTF
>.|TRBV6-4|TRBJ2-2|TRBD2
TGTGCCAGCAGTGACTCAAGCGGGGGGCGGACCGGGGAGCTGTTTTTT
CASSDSSGGRTGELFF
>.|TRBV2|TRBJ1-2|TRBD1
TGTGCCAGCAGATTAGAGGGACAGGGCCATGGCTACACCTTC
CASRLEGQGHGYTF
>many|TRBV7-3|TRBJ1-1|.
TGTGCCAGCAGCTTAAATCCCCTAAAGACTGAAGCTTTCTTT
CASSLNPLKTEAFF
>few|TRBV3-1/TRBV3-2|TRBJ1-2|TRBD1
TGTGCCAGCAGCCAAGCCCTAAGACAGGGGGTCCGAAGTGGCTACACCTTC
CASSQALRQGVRSGYTF
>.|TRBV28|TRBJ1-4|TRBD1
TGTGCCAGCAGCGACATCCGGGACAGTGAAAAACTGTTTTTT
CASSDIRDSEKLFF
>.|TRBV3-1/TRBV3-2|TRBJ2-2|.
TGTGCCAGCAGCCAACCCGCCTCGGGTTACACCGGGGAGCTGTTTTTT
CASSQPASGYTGELFF
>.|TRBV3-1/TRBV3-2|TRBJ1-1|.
TGTGCCAGCAGCCAAAGCACAGGGTCGGTTGAAGCTTTCTTT
CASSQSTGSVEAFF
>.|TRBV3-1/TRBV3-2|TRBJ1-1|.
TGTGCCAGCAGCCTCGAGGGCCGTGAAGCTTTCTTT
CASSLEGREAFF
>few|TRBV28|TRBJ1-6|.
TGTGCCAGCAGCCCGGGGGGGGTGAATAATTCACCCCTCCACTTT
CASSPGGVNNSPLHF
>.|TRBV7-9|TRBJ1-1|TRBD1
TGTGCCAGCAGCTCCCGGGACAGGGGGCCTACTGAAGCTTTCTTT
CASSSRDRGPTEAFF
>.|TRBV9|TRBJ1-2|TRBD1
TGTGCCAGCAGCGTAGCGGCTGGACAGGGAAGGGATGGCTACACCTTC
CASSVAAGQGRDGYTF
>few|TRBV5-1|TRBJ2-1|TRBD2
TGCGCCAGCAGCACGACTAGCGCCTTCAGTAGTGAGCAGTTCTTC
CASSTTSAFSSEQFF
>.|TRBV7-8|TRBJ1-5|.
TGTGCCAGCAGCTTAGCGGGAGTCGATCAGCCCCAGCATTTT
CASSLAGVDQPQHF
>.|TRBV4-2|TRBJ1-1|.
TGTGCCAGCATAGGGGGGGTAAATACTGAAGCTTTCTTT
CASIGGVNTEAFF
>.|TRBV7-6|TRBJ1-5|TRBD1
TGTGCCAGCAGCCCCTACGCGGACAGGCGCAATCAGCCCCAGCATTTT
CASSPYADRRNQPQHF
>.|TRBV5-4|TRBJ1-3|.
TGTGCCAGCAGCGTACAGGGCTCTGGAAACACCATATATTTT
CASSVQGSGNTIYF
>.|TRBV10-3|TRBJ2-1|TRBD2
TGTGCCATCAGTGAACTCCTAGGCGGGGGGCCCCTCAATGAGCAGTTCTTC
CAISELLGGGPLNEQFF
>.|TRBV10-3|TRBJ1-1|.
TGTGCCATCTCGAGGACAGAAAACACTGAAGCTTTCTTT
CAISRTENTEAFF
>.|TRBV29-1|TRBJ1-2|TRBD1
TGCAGCGTACCCCTGGGCAGGGGGTTTAACTATGGCTACACCTTC
CSVPLGRGFNYGYTF
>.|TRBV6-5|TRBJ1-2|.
TGTGCCAGCAGTTACTCGAATGCCAGGGCCTATGGCTACACCTTC
CASSYSNARAYGYTF
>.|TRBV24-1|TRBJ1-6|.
TGTGCCACCAGTCCCGCGCCGAATTCACCCCTCCACTTT
CATSPAPNSPLHF
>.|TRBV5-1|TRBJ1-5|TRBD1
TGCGCCAGCAGCTCCGGGACAGGGAAAAATCAGCCCCAGCATTTT
CASSSGTGKNQPQHF
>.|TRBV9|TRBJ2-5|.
TGTGCCAGCAACGTCGGGGGCGGGAGAGAGACCCAGTACTTC
CASNVGGGRETQYF